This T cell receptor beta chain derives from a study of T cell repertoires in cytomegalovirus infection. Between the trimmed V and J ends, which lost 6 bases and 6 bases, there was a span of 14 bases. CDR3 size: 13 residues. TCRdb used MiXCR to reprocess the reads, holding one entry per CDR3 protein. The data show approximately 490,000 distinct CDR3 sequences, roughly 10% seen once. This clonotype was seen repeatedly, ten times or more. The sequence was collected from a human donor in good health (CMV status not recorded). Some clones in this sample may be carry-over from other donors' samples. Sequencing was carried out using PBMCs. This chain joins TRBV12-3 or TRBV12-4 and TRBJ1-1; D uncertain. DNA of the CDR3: TGTGCCAGCAGGCCGGGGAGGGAGGCTGAAGCTTTCTTT. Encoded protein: CASRPGREAEAFF.